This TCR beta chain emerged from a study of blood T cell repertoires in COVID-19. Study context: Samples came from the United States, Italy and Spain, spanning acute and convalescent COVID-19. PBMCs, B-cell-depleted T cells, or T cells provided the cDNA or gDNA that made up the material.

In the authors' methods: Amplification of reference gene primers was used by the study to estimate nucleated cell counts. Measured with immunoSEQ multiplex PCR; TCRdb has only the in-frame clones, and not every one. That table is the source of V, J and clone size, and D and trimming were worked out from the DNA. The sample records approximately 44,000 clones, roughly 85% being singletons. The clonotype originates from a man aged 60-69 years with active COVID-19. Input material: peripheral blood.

The CDR3 region has the DNA TGTGCCAGCAGTGCGGTCGGGGGAGGGGGGACGGCGGTTGGCTACACCTTC. Translating gives CASSAVGGGGTAVGYTF. This chain uses TRBV28 with TRBJ1-2; D perhaps matches TRBD1 (6 bases). Per germline, CDR1 MDHEN and CDR2 SYDVKM. With 5 bases removed from V and 7 bases from J, the gap between germline ends came to 26 bases. The CDR3 has 17 residues.